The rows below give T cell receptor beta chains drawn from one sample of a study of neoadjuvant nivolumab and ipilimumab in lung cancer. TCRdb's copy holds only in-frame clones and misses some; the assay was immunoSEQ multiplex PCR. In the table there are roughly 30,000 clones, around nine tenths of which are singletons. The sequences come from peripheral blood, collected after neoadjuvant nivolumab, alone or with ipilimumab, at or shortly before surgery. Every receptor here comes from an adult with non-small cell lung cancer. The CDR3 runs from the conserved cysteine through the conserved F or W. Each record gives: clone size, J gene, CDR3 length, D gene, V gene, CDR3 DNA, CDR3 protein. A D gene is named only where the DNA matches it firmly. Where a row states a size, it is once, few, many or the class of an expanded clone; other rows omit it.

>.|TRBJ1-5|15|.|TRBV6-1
TGTGCCAGCAGTTTAGACGGTTATAGCAATCAGCCCCAGCATTTT
CASSLDGYSNQPQHF
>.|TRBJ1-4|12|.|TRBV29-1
TGCAGCGTTGAGTGGGGTGGGGAAAAACTGTTTTTT
CSVEWGGEKLFF
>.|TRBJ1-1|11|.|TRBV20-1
TGCAGGGGGGAGGCTGGCACTGAAGCTTTCTTT
CRGEAGTEAFF
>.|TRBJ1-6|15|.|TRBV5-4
TGTGCCAGCAGCTTGGGAACACCGTATAATTCACCCCTCCACTTT
CASSLGTPYNSPLHF
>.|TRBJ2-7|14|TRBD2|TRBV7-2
TGTGCCAGCAGCCCGAGCGGGGGCTCTTACGAGCAGTACTTC
CASSPSGGSYEQYF
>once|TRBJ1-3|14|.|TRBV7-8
TGTGCCAGCAGCCCGGACCCAGCTGGAAACACCATATATTTT
CASSPDPAGNTIYF
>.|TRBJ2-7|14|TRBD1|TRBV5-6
TGTGCCAGCAGCTGGACAGGCCCCTCCTACGAGCAGTACTTC
CASSWTGPSYEQYF
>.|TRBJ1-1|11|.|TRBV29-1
TGCAGCGGGGGAGTTGGTACTGAAGCTTTCTTT
CSGGVGTEAFF
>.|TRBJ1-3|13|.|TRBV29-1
TGCAGCGTTGGCGATATCTCTGGAAACACCATATATTTT
CSVGDISGNTIYF
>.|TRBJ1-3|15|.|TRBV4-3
TGCGCCAGCAGCCAATATCGAGGGGTGGGAAACACCATATATTTT
CASSQYRGVGNTIYF
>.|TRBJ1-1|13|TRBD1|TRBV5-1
TGCGCCACAAAACGGGACAGGGAAACTGAAGCTTTCTTT
CATKRDRETEAFF
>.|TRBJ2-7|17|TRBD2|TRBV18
TGTGCCAGCTCTCCGGGGCTAGCGGGGGTGAACTCCTACGAGCAGTACTTC
CASSPGLAGVNSYEQYF
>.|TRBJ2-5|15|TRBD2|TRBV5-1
TGCGCCAGCAGCTTATCCGCGCGGGAGGAAGAGACCCAGTACTTC
CASSLSAREEETQYF
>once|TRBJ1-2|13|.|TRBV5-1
TGCGCCAGCAGCTTGTTACAGGGCTATGGCTACACCTTC
CASSLLQGYGYTF
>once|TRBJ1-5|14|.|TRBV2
TGTGCCAGCAGCGAAGGGACGGGAGGGCAGCCCCAGCATTTT
CASSEGTGGQPQHF
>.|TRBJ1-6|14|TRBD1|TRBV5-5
TGTGCCAGCAGCTCGGGACAGGGGCCTTCACCCCTCCACTTT
CASSSGQGPSPLHF
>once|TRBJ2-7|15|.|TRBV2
TGTGCCAGCAGTCGGCTTTCCCCCCTCTCCTACGAGCAGTACTTC
CASSRLSPLSYEQYF
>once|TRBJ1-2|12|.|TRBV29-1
TGCAGCGTTACAGACGGTCGGTTTGGCTACACCTTC
CSVTDGRFGYTF
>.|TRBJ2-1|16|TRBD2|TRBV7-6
TGTGCCAGCAGCCGTACGGGGGGTGGGGATTACAATGAGCAGTTCTTC
CASSRTGGGDYNEQFF
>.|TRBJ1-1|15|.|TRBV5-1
TGCGCCAGCAGCTTGTACCTGGGGGCAGGGACTGAAGCTTTCTTT
CASSLYLGAGTEAFF
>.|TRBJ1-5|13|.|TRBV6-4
TGTGCCAGCAGTGAAAGTATCAATCAGCCCCAGCATTTT
CASSESINQPQHF
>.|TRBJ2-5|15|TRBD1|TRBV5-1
TGCGCCAGCAGCTTGGTTGGCAGGGGGCTTGAGACCCAGTACTTC
CASSLVGRGLETQYF
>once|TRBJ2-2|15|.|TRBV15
TGTGCCACCAGCAGAGTCCCAGGGCGCACCGGGGAGCTGTTTTTT
CATSRVPGRTGELFF
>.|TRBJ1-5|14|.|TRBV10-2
TGCGCCAGCAGTGTATCCAGCTCCAATCAGCCCCAGCATTTT
CASSVSSSNQPQHF
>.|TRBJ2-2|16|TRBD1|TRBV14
TGTGCCAGCAGCCAGCCCGGGACAGAGAACACCGGGGAGCTGTTTTTT
CASSQPGTENTGELFF
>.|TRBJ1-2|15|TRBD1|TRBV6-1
TGTGCCAGCAGTCCAACAGGGGGCGCCCACTATGGCTACACCTTC
CASSPTGGAHYGYTF